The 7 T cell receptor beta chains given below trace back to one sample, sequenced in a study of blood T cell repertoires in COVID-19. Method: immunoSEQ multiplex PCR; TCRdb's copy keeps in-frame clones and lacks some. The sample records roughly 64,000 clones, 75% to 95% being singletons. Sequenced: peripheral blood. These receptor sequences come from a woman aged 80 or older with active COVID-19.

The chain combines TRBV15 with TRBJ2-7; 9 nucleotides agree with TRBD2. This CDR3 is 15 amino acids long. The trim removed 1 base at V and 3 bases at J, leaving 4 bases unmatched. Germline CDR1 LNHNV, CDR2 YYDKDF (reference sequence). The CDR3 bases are TGTGCCACCAGCAGAGTGTCTAGCGGGGACTACGAGCAGTACTTC. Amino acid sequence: CATSRVSSGDYEQYF.

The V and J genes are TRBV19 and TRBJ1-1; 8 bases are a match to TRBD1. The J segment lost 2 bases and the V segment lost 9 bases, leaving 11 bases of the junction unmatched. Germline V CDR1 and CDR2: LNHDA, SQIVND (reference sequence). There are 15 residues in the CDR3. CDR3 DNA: TGTGCCAGCGCCAATTGGGGGACAGGTAACACTGAAGCTTTCTTT. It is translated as CASANWGTGNTEAFF. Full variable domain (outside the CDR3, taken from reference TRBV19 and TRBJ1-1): DGGITQSPKYLFRKEGQNVTLSCEQNLNHDAMYWYRQDPGQGLRLIYYSQIVNDFQKGDIAEGYSVSREKKESFPLTVTSAQKNPTAFYLCASANWGTGNTEAFFGQGTRLTVV.

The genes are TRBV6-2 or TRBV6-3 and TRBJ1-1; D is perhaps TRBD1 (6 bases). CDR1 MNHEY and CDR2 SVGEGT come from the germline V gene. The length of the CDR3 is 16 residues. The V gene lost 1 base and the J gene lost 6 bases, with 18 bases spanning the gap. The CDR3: CASSYYITGSQAEAFF. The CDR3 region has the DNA TGTGCCAGCAGTTACTACATCACAGGGTCGCAGGCTGAAGCTTTCTTT.

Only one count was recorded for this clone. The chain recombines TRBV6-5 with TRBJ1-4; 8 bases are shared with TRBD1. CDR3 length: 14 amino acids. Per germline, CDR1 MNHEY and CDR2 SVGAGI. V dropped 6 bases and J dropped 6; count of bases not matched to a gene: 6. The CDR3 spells CASRTGEVDEKLFF. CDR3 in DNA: TGTGCCAGCAGGACAGGGGAAGTTGATGAAAAACTGTTTTTT.

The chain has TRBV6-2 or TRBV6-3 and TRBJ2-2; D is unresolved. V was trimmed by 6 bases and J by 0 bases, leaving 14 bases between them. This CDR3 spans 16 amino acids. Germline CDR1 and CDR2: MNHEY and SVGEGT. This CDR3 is CASSLDATSNTGELFF. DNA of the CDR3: TGTGCCAGCAGCCTTGATGCAACTTCGAACACCGGGGAGCTGTTTTTT.

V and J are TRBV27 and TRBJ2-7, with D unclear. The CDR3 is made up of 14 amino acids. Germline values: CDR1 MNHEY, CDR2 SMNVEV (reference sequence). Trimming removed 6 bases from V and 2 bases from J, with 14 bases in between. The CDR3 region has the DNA TGTGCCAGCAGCCGCACTACCTCAGCCTACGAGCAGTACGTC. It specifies CASSRTTSAYEQYV.

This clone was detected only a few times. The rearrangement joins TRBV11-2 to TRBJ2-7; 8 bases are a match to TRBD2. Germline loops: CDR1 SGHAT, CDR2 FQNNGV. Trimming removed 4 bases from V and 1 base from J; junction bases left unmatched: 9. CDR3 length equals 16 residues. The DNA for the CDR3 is TGTGCCAGCAGCTCCCCGGGAGGGGTACCGTCCTACGAGCAGTACGTC. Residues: CASSSPGGVPSYEQYV.